This T cell receptor (beta chain) was captured in a study of cytotoxic CD8 clonotypes in ibrutinib-treated CLL. Study at large: Within the patient group, about ten were relapsed/refractory and about 15 treatment-naive, and 17 were IGHV unmutated.

Measured with immunoSEQ multiplex PCR; TCRdb has only the in-frame clones, and not every one. The sample yields almost 250,000 clones, roughly 70% seen once. This CDR3 spans 16 amino acids. Germline V gives CDR1 LNHDA, CDR2 SQIVND (reference sequence). J gave up 1 base and V 7 bases, and 8 bases lay outside the gene matches. Sequences were derived from PBMCs, sampled after 24 months of ibrutinib treatment. This chain links TRBV19 with TRBJ1-1; TRBD1 aligns across 11 bases. This sequence was found in a human donor with chronic lymphocytic leukemia. The CDR3 loop is CASKSGQGAWNTEAFF. DNA for the CDR3: TGTGCCAGTAAATCTGGACAGGGGGCTTGGAACACTGAAGCTTTCTTT.